A single sample is the source of the 28 T cell receptor beta chains below, sequenced in a study of radiotherapy plus CTLA-4 blockade in lung cancer. Sequencing used immunoSEQ multiplex PCR; TCRdb keeps in-frame clones, though not all of them. The repertoire consists of under 70,000 clones, with roughly 80% occurring once and the leading ten covering approximately 4%. Sequenced material: peripheral blood, taken from a patient treated with radiotherapy plus ipilimumab. These receptors were collected from a human donor with non-small cell lung cancer who had a complete response to radiotherapy plus ipilimumab.

The V gene is TRBV6-6, the J gene TRBJ1-1; tentative D call: TRBD1 (6 bases). Germline-derived CDR1 and CDR2 are MNHNY and SVGAGI (reference sequence). V was shortened by 8 bases and J by 2 bases, with 9 bases between the two germline ends. The CDR3 has 12 residues. The CDR3 region is CASHRVNTEAFF. In DNA, the CDR3 is TGTGCCAGCCACAGGGTAAACACTGAAGCTTTCTTT.

The chain couples TRBV5-1 to TRBJ2-5, with D uncertain. V gave up 1 base and J gave up 1 base, with 5 bases separating them. The CDR3 has 13 amino acids. Germline values: CDR1 SGHRS, CDR2 YFSETQ. In DNA form, the CDR3 reads TGCGCCAGCAGCTTGACAGCCCAAGAGACCCAGTACTTC. Residues: CASSLTAQETQYF.

This clone was seen a single time. The J gene is TRBJ2-5, the V gene TRBV9; 7 bases agree with TRBD1. Germline V gives CDR1 SGDLS, CDR2 YYNGEE. V gave up 2 bases and J gave up 9 bases; unmatched junction bases: 10. The CDR3 has 14 residues. The CDR3 here is CASSVGQAGVAQYF. The CDR3 nucleotides are TGTGCCAGCAGCGTCGGACAGGCGGGCGTGGCCCAGTACTTC.

The V call is TRBV9, the J call TRBJ2-1, with 7 bases fitting TRBD2. Germline V gives CDR1 SGDLS, CDR2 YYNGEE. The CDR3 runs to 16 residues. V gave up 0 bases and J gave up 4 bases; unmatched junction bases: 7. CDR3 sequence reads: CASSVGPGGLYNEQFF. CDR3 bases: TGTGCCAGCAGCGTAGGGCCGGGGGGACTGTACAATGAGCAGTTCTTC.

The rearrangement uses TRBV6-1 and TRBJ2-7; 8 bases match TRBD1. V gave up 2 bases and J gave up 6 bases; unmatched junction bases: 9. CDR1 is MNHNS and CDR2 is SASEGT in the germline V gene. The length of the CDR3 is 15 residues. This CDR3 is CASSENGQGRSEQYF. DNA of the CDR3: TGTGCCAGCAGTGAAAACGGACAGGGACGTTCCGAGCAGTACTTC.

The count of this clone is one. The chain has TRBV27 and TRBJ1-2; D call uncertain. Germline V gene sequence: CDR1 MNHEY, CDR2 SMNVEV (reference sequence). The germline V and J ends were trimmed by 3 bases and 4 bases, with 12 bases remaining between them. This CDR3 is built from 14 residues. As DNA, the CDR3 is TGTGCCAGCAGTTTGGGTGTACCTCTCTATGGCTACACCTTC. Translating gives CASSLGVPLYGYTF.

This sequence joins TRBV29-1 and TRBJ2-1; TRBD2 agrees at 12 bases. The ends lost 6 bases at V and 5 bases at J; junction bases unmatched: 11. This CDR3 comprises 16 residues. Germline V CDR1 and CDR2: SQVTM, ANQGSEA. CDR3 coding DNA: TGCAGCGTAATTGATCCGGGACTAGCGGGTAACAATGAGCAGTTCTTC. Translated, it gives CSVIDPGLAGNNEQFF.

DNA of the CDR3: TGTGCCAGCAGCTTTCAAGCGGGAGGTTACAATGAGCAGTTCTTC. Encoded protein: CASSFQAGGYNEQFF. The chain recombines TRBV7-2 with TRBJ2-1; 9 nucleotides agree with TRBD2. Germline V lookup: CDR1 SGHTA, CDR2 FQGNSA. The CDR3 runs to 15 residues. J lost 4 bases, V lost 3 bases, and 4 bases had no gene match. Variable domain in full (rest from reference TRBV7-2 and TRBJ2-1): GAGVSQSPSNKVTEKGKDVELRCDPISGHTALYWYRQSLGQGLEFLIYFQGNSAPDKSGLPSDRFSAERTGGSVSTLTIQRTQQEDSAVYLCASSFQAGGYNEQFFGPGTRLTVL.

This clone has more than one count but fewer than ten. This rearrangement joins TRBV7-9 to TRBJ1-2; maybe TRBD1 (5 bases). CDR1 and CDR2 from the germline V gene are SEHNR and FQNEAQ (reference sequence). The CDR3 sequence is 17 residues long. Trimming left V 4 bases short and J 4 bases short, with 22 bases between. CDR3 amino acids: CASSSSLSGSSGYGYTF. CDR3 coding DNA: TGTGCCAGCAGCTCATCCTTATCAGGGAGTAGCGGCTATGGCTACACCTTC.

This clone was seen a few times. The chain recombines TRBV18 with TRBJ1-2; D unresolved. V lost 3 bases, J lost 4 bases, and 9 bases lay in between. In germline, CDR1 is KGHSH, CDR2 LQKENI. CDR3 size: 13 residues. CDR3 DNA sequence: TGTGCCAGCTCACCCGGGGAACTCTATGGCTACACCTTC. The encoded protein is CASSPGELYGYTF.

Comment on this clone: Within the sample, other DNA sequences also encode this same CDR3. V usage is TRBV4-3 and J usage is TRBJ2-7; 8 bases fit TRBD1. CDR3 size: 17 residues. The V gene end was trimmed by 0 bases and the J gene end by 2 bases; junction bases not matched to a gene: 9. Germline CDR1 and CDR2: LGHNA and YSLEER. CDR3 coding DNA: TGCGCCAGCAGCCAAGAAGCCAGGACAGGGCGAGCCTACGAGCAGTACTTC. This translates into CASSQEARTGRAYEQYF.

This rearrangement joins TRBV5-6 to TRBJ1-5; D not certain. This CDR3 spans 14 amino acids. Trimming left V 1 base short and J 3 bases short, with 8 bases between. In germline, CDR1 is SGHDT, CDR2 YYEEEE. The CDR3 reads CASSLRAVNQPQHF. Written as DNA, the CDR3 is TGTGCCAGCAGCTTGCGGGCCGTCAATCAGCCCCAGCATTTT.

The genes are TRBV7-9 and TRBJ2-3; D might be TRBD1 or TRBD2, each matching 5 bases. The CDR3 extends over 15 amino acids. Trimming left V 5 bases short and J 2 bases short, with 14 bases between. Per germline, CDR1 SEHNR and CDR2 FQNEAQ (reference sequence). The CDR3 DNA follows: TGTGCCAGCAGCCTTGGGACGGGAAACACAGATACGCAGTATTTT. This codes for CASSLGTGNTDTQYF.

The J gene is TRBJ1-3, the V gene TRBV6-1; tentative D call: TRBD1 (6 bases). Per germline, CDR1 MNHNS and CDR2 SASEGT. The CDR3 extends over 16 amino acids. The germline V and J ends were trimmed by 4 bases and 0 bases, with 13 bases remaining between them. CDR3 coding DNA: TGTGCCAGCAGTGTCACAGGGCCCAGCTCTGGAAACACCATATATTTT. It is translated as CASSVTGPSSGNTIYF.

The chain employs TRBV18 and TRBJ2-1; possible D gene TRBD2, 6 bases. V was shortened by 6 bases and J by 5 bases, with 14 bases between the two germline ends. The CDR3 length is 14 residues. CDR1 is KGHSH, CDR2 LQKENI, per germline. The CDR3 reads CASSPREYNNEQFF. The DNA for the CDR3 is TGTGCCAGCTCCCCCCGGGAGTACAACAATGAGCAGTTCTTC.

The CDR3 reads CASSYEGPLNGQPQHF. The CDR3 DNA follows: TGTGCCAGCAGTTACGAGGGACCGCTGAATGGTCAGCCCCAGCATTTT. The J gene is TRBJ1-5, the V gene TRBV6-6, with D perhaps matching TRBD1 (5 bases). V was pared by 2 bases and J by 6 bases, with 17 bases between. The CDR3 runs 16 residues. Germline V lookup: CDR1 MNHNY, CDR2 SVGAGI (reference sequence).

This clone was observed a handful of times. CDR3 DNA: TGTGCCAGCAGTTATACGACAGGGGACAACACTGAAGCTTTCTTT. This encodes CASSYTTGDNTEAFF. The chain has TRBV6-5 and TRBJ1-1; TRBD1 matches at 8 bases. Germline trimming cut 3 bases from V and 2 bases from J; bases unmatched to any gene: 5. The CDR3 is made up of 15 amino acids. Germline V gene data show CDR1 as MNHEY and CDR2 as SVGAGI.

A few counts support this clone. J is TRBJ2-2 and V is TRBV6-1; TRBD1 agrees at 10 bases. V shed 6 bases and J 7 bases; nucleotides not matched to a gene: 8. This CDR3 comprises 15 residues. Germline V lookup: CDR1 MNHNS, CDR2 SASEGT. CDR3 nucleotides: TGTGCCAGCAGAAGGGGGGGACAGGGGATCGGGGAGCTGTTTTTT. It translates to CASRRGGQGIGELFF.

The V and J genes are TRBV6-5 and TRBJ2-7; tentatively, D is TRBD1 or TRBD2 (5 bases each). Germline V gene data show CDR1 as MNHEY and CDR2 as SVGAGI. V was trimmed by 5 bases and J by 6 bases, leaving 11 bases between them. The CDR3 runs to 12 residues. This CDR3 reads CASSRGDREQYF. In DNA, the CDR3 is TGTGCCAGCAGTAGGGGAGACCGCGAGCAGTACTTC.

The gene calls are TRBV5-4 and TRBJ2-5, with 11 bases identical to TRBD1. V was clipped by 4 bases and J by 5 bases; unmatched bases: 10. The CDR3 has 16 residues. The germline V gene encodes CDR1 SGHNT and CDR2 YYREEE (reference sequence). This CDR3 reads CASSRRDRGSFETQYF. As DNA, the CDR3 is TGTGCCAGCAGCCGCCGGGACAGGGGGTCTTTTGAGACCCAGTACTTC.

V usage is TRBV15 and J usage is TRBJ1-5, with D unclear. Germline CDR1 and CDR2: LNHNV and YYDKDF (reference sequence). The CDR3 runs 13 residues. Trimming pared 0 bases from V and 7 bases from J, leaving 7 bases between. CDR3 sequence (DNA): TGTGCCACCAGCAGAGATCCGGGGCAGCCCCAGCATTTT. Protein sequence: CATSRDPGQPQHF.

The V call is TRBV7-9, the J call TRBJ1-1, with 8 positions matching TRBD1. V trimming: 4 bases; J trimming: 7 bases; junction bases outside the gene matches: 2. This CDR3 spans 12 amino acids. Per germline, CDR1 SEHNR and CDR2 FQNEAQ (reference sequence). In DNA form, the CDR3 reads TGTGCCAGCAGCTCTACAGGGGGTGAAGCTTTCTTT. Its translation: CASSSTGGEAFF.

The CDR3 sequence: CASSFIGRKAFF. CDR3 DNA: TGTGCCAGCAGTTTCATTGGCAGAAAAGCTTTCTTT. This chain connects TRBV27 to TRBJ1-1; D is ambiguous. Trimming left V 3 bases short and J 9 bases short, with 11 bases between. CDR1 MNHEY and CDR2 SMNVEV come from the germline V gene (reference sequence). CDR3 length equals 12 residues.

Only a few counts were recorded for this clone. The chain couples TRBV11-3 to TRBJ1-5; the D is unclear. V gave up 5 bases and J gave up 4 bases, with 12 bases separating them. This CDR3 has 14 amino acids. Germline CDR1 and CDR2: SGHNT and YENEEA. CDR3 residues: CASSAPGPNQPQHF. The DNA for the CDR3 is TGTGCCAGCAGCGCGCCGGGCCCTAATCAGCCCCAGCATTTT.

This clone was counted between two and nine times. V is TRBV7-9 and J is TRBJ2-1; no definite D call. V lost 6 bases and J 8 bases, leaving 11 bases between the germline ends. The germline V gene has CDR1 SEHNR and CDR2 FQNEAQ (reference sequence). This CDR3 is built from 12 residues. CDR3 DNA sequence: TGTGCCAGCAGACCTGACATGGATGAGCAGTTCTTC. It yields the protein CASRPDMDEQFF.

The chain has TRBV5-4 and TRBJ2-7; D call uncertain. Trimming took off 5 bases at V and 3 bases at J, with 12 bases between the two ends. Germline-derived CDR1 and CDR2 are SGHNT and YYREEE (reference sequence). The CDR3 has 13 residues. The CDR3, as DNA: TGTGCCAGCAGTGCTGGCATGGGCTACGAGCAGTACGTC. It is translated as CASSAGMGYEQYV.

This clone was seen more than once but under ten times. The rearrangement links TRBV5-6 to TRBJ2-2; 8 nucleotides agree with TRBD2. Looked up from germline, CDR1 is SGHDT and CDR2 is YYEEEE. J was trimmed by 3 bases and V by 4 bases; bases with no gene match: 11. CDR3 size: 17 residues. CDR3 DNA sequence: TGTGCCAGCAGCCCCGGGGGGGAGGCTACCTACACCGGGGAGCTGTTTTTT. This encodes CASSPGGEATYTGELFF.

This rearrangement joins TRBV5-4 to TRBJ2-2; D is ambiguous. This CDR3 has 15 amino acids. V gave up 5 bases and J gave up 0 bases, with 11 bases separating them. Germline CDR1 is SGHNT and CDR2 is YYREEE (reference sequence). The CDR3 protein is CASSLGHANTGELFF. The CDR3 nucleotides read TGTGCCAGCAGTCTGGGTCACGCGAACACCGGGGAGCTGTTTTTT.